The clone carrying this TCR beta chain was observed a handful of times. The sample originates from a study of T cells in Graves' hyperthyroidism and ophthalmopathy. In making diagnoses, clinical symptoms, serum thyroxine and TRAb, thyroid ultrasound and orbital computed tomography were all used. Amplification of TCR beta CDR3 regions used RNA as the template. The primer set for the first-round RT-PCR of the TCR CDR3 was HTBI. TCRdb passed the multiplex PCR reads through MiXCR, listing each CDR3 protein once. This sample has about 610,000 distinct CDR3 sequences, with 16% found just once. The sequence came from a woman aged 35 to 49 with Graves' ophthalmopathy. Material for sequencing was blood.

CDR3 loop: CASSSHEQYF. CDR3 DNA: TGTGCCAGCAGTTCCCACGAGCAGTACTTC. The rearrangement uses TRBV28 and TRBJ2-7; D gene uncertain. Deletions cut 4 bases from V and 5 bases from J, with 3 bases between. Per germline, CDR1 MDHEN and CDR2 SYDVKM. The CDR3 spans 10 residues.